Each of the 13 T cell receptor beta chains below was sequenced from the same sample in a study of cytomegalovirus exposure and HLA in healthy donors. Amplification used 60 Vbeta primers and 13 Jbeta primers. Libraries were prepared by immunoSEQ multiplex PCR; TCRdb keeps only in-frame clonotypes and omits some of them. The table records under 200,000 clones, 80% of them present only once. The sequenced sample consisted of PBMCs. Source of these receptors: a man aged 18-30 years in good health and CMV-seropositive.

The rearrangement links TRBV27 to TRBJ2-5, with D possibly being TRBD1 (6 bases). With 5 bases removed from V and 5 bases from J, the gap between germline ends came to 15 bases. The germline V gene has CDR1 MNHEY and CDR2 SMNVEV (reference sequence). The CDR3 loop spans 14 amino acids. The CDR3 DNA is TGTGCCAGCAGTGATGCACAGGGACGGGAGACCCAGTACTTC. Amino acids: CASSDAQGRETQYF.

This sequence joins TRBV6-5 and TRBJ2-1; TRBD2 agrees at 7 bases. Germline V CDR1 and CDR2: MNHEY, SVGAGI. V trimming: 0 bases; J trimming: 6 bases; junction bases outside the gene matches: 2. CDR3 size: 14 residues. The CDR3 bases are TGTGCCAGCAGTTACTCGCCTAGCGGCAATGAGCAGTTCTTC. Its translation: CASSYSPSGNEQFF.

The chain combines TRBV5-4 with TRBJ2-3; 15 bases map to TRBD2. The length of the CDR3 is 18 residues. The V gene end was trimmed by 5 bases and the J gene end by 0 bases; junction bases not matched to a gene: 7. CDR1 is SGHNT, CDR2 YYREEE, per germline (reference sequence). CDR3 nucleotide sequence: TGTGCCAGCAGTCCTGGGACTAGCGGGGGGTCAAGCACAGATACGCAGTATTTT. It translates to CASSPGTSGGSSTDTQYF.

This clone was recorded a few times. The chain recombines TRBV5-1 with TRBJ2-2; 12 bases line up with TRBD2. V lost 4 bases, J lost 0 bases, and 4 bases stayed unmatched. Per germline, CDR1 SGHRS and CDR2 YFSETQ. The CDR3 is made up of 17 amino acids. In DNA, the CDR3 is TGCGCCAGCAGCCTAGCGGGAGGGCCACCGAACACCGGGGAGCTGTTTTTT. It is translated as CASSLAGGPPNTGELFF.

This chain links TRBV4-3 with TRBJ2-3; maybe TRBD1 (6 bases). Germline V CDR1 and CDR2: LGHNA, YSLEER. This CDR3 comprises 16 residues. V dropped 1 base and J dropped 1 base, with 12 bases sitting between them. The CDR3 DNA reads TGCGCCAGCAGCCAAGCTCCGCCAGGGGGCACAGATACGCAGTATTTT. It encodes CASSQAPPGGTDTQYF.

This clone occurred once. This chain's CDR3 is CATSNGQGQINQPQHF. DNA for the CDR3: TGTGCCACCAGCAACGGACAGGGTCAGATCAATCAGCCCCAGCATTTT. The chain joins TRBV15 to TRBJ1-5; 8 bases align to TRBD1. The CDR3 length is 16 residues. V gave up 4 bases and J gave up 3 bases; unmatched junction bases: 8. Germline V lookup: CDR1 LNHNV, CDR2 YYDKDF (reference sequence). The whole variable domain, filled in from reference TRBV15 and TRBJ1-5, reads DAMVIQNPRYQVTQFGKPVTLSCSQTLNHNVMYWYQQKSSQAPKLLFHYYDKDFNNEADTPDNFQSRRPNTSFCFLDIRSPGLGDTAMYLCATSNGQGQINQPQHFGDGTRLSIL.

V usage is TRBV19 and J usage is TRBJ1-1; no reliable D call. CDR1 is LNHDA and CDR2 is SQIVND in the germline V gene (reference sequence). The CDR3 is 13 residues long. V lost 1 base, J lost 9 bases, and 12 bases lay in between. The CDR3 here is CASSIGEGMQAFF. The CDR3 bases are TGTGCCAGTAGTATAGGAGAGGGAATGCAAGCTTTCTTT. The whole variable domain, remainder taken from reference TRBV19 and TRBJ1-1, is DGGITQSPKYLFRKEGQNVTLSCEQNLNHDAMYWYRQDPGQGLRLIYYSQIVNDFQKGDIAEGYSVSREKKESFPLTVTSAQKNPTAFYLCASSIGEGMQAFFGQGTRLTVV.

The chain combines TRBV19 with TRBJ1-1; 7 nucleotides agree with TRBD1. The CDR3 length is 15 residues. Germline lookup yields CDR1 LNHDA and CDR2 SQIVND (reference sequence). The trim removed 5 bases at V and 4 bases at J, leaving 10 bases unmatched. The CDR3: CASSVPQGGITEAFF. The CDR3 DNA sequence: TGTGCCAGTAGTGTCCCCCAGGGGGGCATCACTGAAGCTTTCTTT.

The chain uses TRBV18 and TRBJ1-5; TRBD1 is a possible D gene (6 bases). The CDR3 totals 16 residues. Looked up from germline, CDR1 is KGHSH and CDR2 is LQKENI. The V and J ends lost 6 bases and 5 bases respectively, with 20 bases between them. The DNA for the CDR3 is TGTGCCAGCTCCCGTGCAAATGGGGACAACCATCAGCCCCAGCATTTT. It is translated as CASSRANGDNHQPQHF. Full variable domain (rest looked up from reference TRBV18 and TRBJ1-5): NAGVMQNPRHLVRRRGQEARLRCSPMKGHSHVYWYRQLPEEGLKFMVYLQKENIIDESGMPKERFSAEFPKEGPSILRIQQVVRGDSAAYFCASSRANGDNHQPQHFGDGTRLSIL.

The rearrangement joins TRBV7-2 to TRBJ1-1; 8 bases map to TRBD1. Per germline, CDR1 SGHTA and CDR2 FQGNSA. The CDR3 spans 15 residues. V shed 3 bases, J shed 4 bases, and the junction held 7 bases outside the gene matches. The CDR3 DNA reads TGTGCCAGCAGCTTCCCGACAGGGGTGGTCACTGAAGCTTTCTTT. Protein product: CASSFPTGVVTEAFF.

This chain joins TRBV5-1 and TRBJ2-2; possible D gene TRBD2, 6 bases. V dropped 0 bases and J dropped 6 bases, with 15 bases sitting between them. The CDR3 is 16 residues long. Germline loops: CDR1 SGHRS, CDR2 YFSETQ. The CDR3 spells CASSLVVADDSGELFF. The CDR3 nucleotides read TGCGCCAGCAGCTTGGTCGTAGCGGACGACTCCGGGGAGCTGTTTTTT.

This chain uses TRBV13 with TRBJ2-3; D may be TRBD2 (6 bases). The V and J ends lost 1 base and 2 bases respectively, with 10 bases between them. CDR3 length: 15 residues. Germline V gene lookup returns CDR1 PRHDT and CDR2 FYEKMQ (reference sequence). The CDR3 nucleotides read TGTGCCAGCAGCTTAGATCCTAGCGCCACAGATACGCAGTATTTT. This gives the protein CASSLDPSATDTQYF.

The V call is TRBV19, the J call TRBJ2-3; TRBD1 aligns across 8 bases. J gave up 3 bases and V 5 bases, and 4 bases lay outside the gene matches. This CDR3 contains 14 residues. Germline loops: CDR1 LNHDA, CDR2 SQIVND (reference sequence). CDR3 amino acids: CASSATGVTDTQYF. The CDR3 nucleotides read TGTGCCAGTAGTGCGACAGGGGTGACAGATACGCAGTATTTT. Supplemented by reference TRBV19 and TRBJ2-3, the full variable domain reads DGGITQSPKYLFRKEGQNVTLSCEQNLNHDAMYWYRQDPGQGLRLIYYSQIVNDFQKGDIAEGYSVSREKKESFPLTVTSAQKNPTAFYLCASSATGVTDTQYFGPGTRLTVL.